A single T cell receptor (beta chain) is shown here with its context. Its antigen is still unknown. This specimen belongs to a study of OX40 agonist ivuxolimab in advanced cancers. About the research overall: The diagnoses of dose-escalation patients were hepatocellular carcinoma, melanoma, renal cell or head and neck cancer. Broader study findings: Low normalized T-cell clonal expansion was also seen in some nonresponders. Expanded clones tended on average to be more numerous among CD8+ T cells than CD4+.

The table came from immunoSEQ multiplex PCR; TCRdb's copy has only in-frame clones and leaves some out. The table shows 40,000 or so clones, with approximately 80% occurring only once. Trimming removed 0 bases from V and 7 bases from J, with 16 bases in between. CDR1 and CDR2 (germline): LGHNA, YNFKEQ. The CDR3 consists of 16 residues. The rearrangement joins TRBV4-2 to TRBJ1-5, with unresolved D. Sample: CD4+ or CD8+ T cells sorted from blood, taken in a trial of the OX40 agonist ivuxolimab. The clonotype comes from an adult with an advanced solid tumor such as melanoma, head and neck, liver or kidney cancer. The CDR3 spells CASSQDSVVSGQPQHF. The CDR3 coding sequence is TGTGCCAGCAGCCAAGATTCGGTCGTCTCCGGGCAGCCCCAGCATTTT.